Each of the 28 T cell receptor beta chains below was sequenced from the same sample in a study of a mutant IDH1 vaccine in newly diagnosed glioma (dated by TCRdb to about 2021). This specimen's time point label, per the study, means: baseline, week 1 (first vaccination visit). The sample's treatment or condition label is to be understood as: pre-vaccination baseline after standard-of-care therapy. The library was prepared using the immunoSEQ multiplex PCR assay. As stored in TCRdb, this immuneACCESS dataset retains in-frame rearrangements with V and J assigned. A fraction of the clones does not appear; measured against another copy, unresolved V genes explain less than half of the discrepancy, and the remainder lacks a known reason. In all, the sample holds 95,000 to 100,000 clones, and about 90% of those were seen once. Together, the top ten hold roughly 0.54% of the sample. Sequencing used PBMCs, obtained from a glioma patient treated with radiotherapy, temozolomide or both. The receptor set was obtained from a woman between 50 and 59 years old with glioma.

The J gene is TRBJ2-3, the V gene TRBV11-2, with D perhaps TRBD2 (5 bases). Germline V gene lookup returns CDR1 SGHAT and CDR2 FQNNGV. Trimming cost V 2 bases and J 3 bases, with 15 bases left between them. The CDR3 is 16 residues long. CDR3 region: CASSLWASPTTDTQYF. CDR3 nucleotide sequence: TGTGCCAGCAGCTTATGGGCTAGCCCTACAACAGATACGCAGTATTTT.

The V call is TRBV5-1, the J call TRBJ1-4; D is unresolved. CDR1 is SGHRS and CDR2 is YFSETQ in the germline V gene. Trimming cost V 4 bases and J 5 bases, with 9 bases left between them. The CDR3 has 13 residues. For the CDR3, the DNA is TGCGCCAGCAGCCTGACCATAAATGAAAAACTGTTTTTT. This gives the protein CASSLTINEKLFF. The whole variable domain, filled in from reference TRBV5-1 and TRBJ1-4, reads KAGVTQTPRYLIKTRGQQVTLSCSPISGHRSVSWYQQTPGQGLQFLFEYFSETQRNKGNFPGRFSGRQFSNSRSEMNVSTLELGDSALYLCASSLTINEKLFFGSGTQLSVL.

The chain recombines TRBV28 with TRBJ1-1; a weak D match, TRBD1 (6 bases). Trimming left V 7 bases short and J 3 bases short, with 15 bases between. CDR1 and CDR2 from the germline V gene are MDHEN and SYDVKM. This CDR3 has 14 residues. This CDR3 is CASTLSTGYTEAFF. The CDR3 region has the DNA TGTGCCAGCACCCTTTCAACAGGGTACACTGAAGCTTTCTTT.

This clone came up once. This rearrangement joins TRBV10-3 to TRBJ1-4; 7 bases fit TRBD1. J was trimmed by 3 bases and V by 0 bases; bases with no gene match: 1. The CDR3 extends over 15 amino acids. Germline CDR1 reads ENHRY; CDR2 reads SYGVKD. CDR3 protein: CAISESTGSNEKLFF. The CDR3 DNA reads as TGTGCCATCAGTGAGTCGACAGGGTCTAATGAAAAACTGTTTTTT.

V gene TRBV9 combines with J gene TRBJ1-4; D call uncertain. V lost 0 bases and J lost 6, with 12 bases in between. The CDR3 consists of 15 residues. The germline V gene encodes CDR1 SGDLS and CDR2 YYNGEE. CDR3 coding DNA: TGTGCCAGCAGCGTAGATGGGTCGGCGGATGAAAAACTGTTTTTT. Amino acids: CASSVDGSADEKLFF.

The chain recombines TRBV10-3 with TRBJ2-7; 7 nucleotides match TRBD1. Germline V CDR1 and CDR2: ENHRY, SYGVKD. V gave up 7 bases and J gave up 0 bases; unmatched junction bases: 6. The CDR3 covers 14 residues. The CDR3 DNA sequence: TGTGCCATCAAGGGGGCCGCCAGCTCCTACGAGCAGTACTTC. This encodes CAIKGAASSYEQYF.

The V call is TRBV9, the J call TRBJ2-7, with unresolved D. This CDR3 has 14 amino acids. Looked up from germline, CDR1 is SGDLS and CDR2 is YYNGEE. Deletions cut 0 bases from V and 4 bases from J, with 11 bases between. DNA for the CDR3: TGTGCCAGCAGCGTAGGCCCGCCTCTATACGAGCAGTACTTC. Translated: CASSVGPPLYEQYF.

V usage is TRBV30 and J usage is TRBJ2-3, with D possibly TRBD2 on 6 matching bases. This CDR3 has 13 amino acids. Germline CDR1 GTSNPN, CDR2 SVGIG (reference sequence). V lost 2 bases, J lost 2 bases, and 8 bases lay in between. The CDR3 bases are TGTGCCTGGAGTAGGACTAACACAGATACGCAGTATTTT. Its protein is CAWSRTNTDTQYF.

The rearrangement uses TRBV10-2 and TRBJ2-5; 7 bases map to TRBD1. Trimming at V came to 6 bases and at J to 2 bases, leaving 3 bases not matched to a gene. Germline V gives CDR1 WSHSY, CDR2 SAAADI. CDR3 length: 13 residues. The CDR3 sequence: CASSEGAQETQYF. The CDR3, as DNA: TGCGCCAGCAGCGAGGGGGCACAAGAGACCCAGTACTTC.

The chain uses TRBV2 and TRBJ1-4, with a tentative D call TRBD1 (5 bases). Germline V lookup: CDR1 SNHLY, CDR2 FYNNEI. CDR3 size: 14 residues. V lost 7 bases and J 5 bases, leaving 14 bases between the germline ends. The CDR3 loop is CASISGTRNEKLFF. The CDR3 coding sequence is TGTGCCAGCATCTCCGGGACGCGAAATGAAAAACTGTTTTTT.

The chain has TRBV30 and TRBJ2-1; no clear D. The CDR3 length is 12 residues. V lost 3 bases and J 12 bases, leaving 15 bases between the germline ends. CDR1 is GTSNPN and CDR2 is SVGIG in the germline V gene (reference sequence). The CDR3 bases are TGTGCCTGGAGCCAGGACGGAACGTGGCAGTTCTTC. It encodes CAWSQDGTWQFF.

The chain has TRBV7-9 and TRBJ2-3; 8 nucleotides agree with TRBD2. The ends lost 0 bases at V and 3 bases at J; junction bases unmatched: 2. This CDR3 has 15 amino acids. The germline V gene has CDR1 SEHNR and CDR2 FQNEAQ (reference sequence). In nucleotides, the CDR3 is TGTGCCAGCAGCTTAGCTAGCGGGATAACAGATACGCAGTATTTT. This translates into CASSLASGITDTQYF.

The V call is TRBV18, the J call TRBJ2-2, with a weak D call TRBD1 (6 bases). Deletions cut 1 base from V and 7 bases from J, with 13 bases between. This CDR3 is built from 15 residues. In germline, CDR1 is KGHSH, CDR2 LQKENI. CDR3 nucleotide sequence: TGTGCCAGCTCACCACGGGACCAGGGGCACGGGGAGCTGTTTTTT. Protein: CASSPRDQGHGELFF.

The V and J genes are TRBV28 and TRBJ2-7; D perhaps matches TRBD2 (6 bases). V dropped 7 bases and J dropped 5 bases, with 15 bases sitting between them. This CDR3 spans 13 amino acids. The germline gives CDR1 MDHEN, CDR2 SYDVKM. The CDR3 loop is CASTPWGENEQYF. The CDR3 DNA is TGTGCCAGCACCCCATGGGGGGAAAACGAGCAGTACTTC.

V usage is TRBV27 and J usage is TRBJ2-7, with D perhaps matching TRBD2 (6 bases). The CDR3 sequence is 12 residues long. Germline assignment: CDR1 MNHEY and CDR2 SMNVEV (reference sequence). Trimming cost V 4 bases and J 3 bases, with 7 bases left between them. The CDR3 coding sequence is TGTGCCAGCAGTTCGGACTACTACGAGCAGTACTTC. It yields the protein CASSSDYYEQYF.

The chain's CDR3 is CASSYYRGSSGNTIYF. The CDR3 nucleotides are TGTGCCAGCAGTTACTACAGGGGAAGCTCTGGAAACACCATATATTTT. The V call is TRBV6-5, the J call TRBJ1-3; 7 nucleotides match TRBD1. From germline, CDR1 is MNHEY and CDR2 SVGAGI. This CDR3 region has 16 residues. Unmatched junction bases numbered 3, after V lost 1 base and J lost 0 bases.

This chain links TRBV6-1 with TRBJ1-1; possible D gene TRBD1, 5 bases. CDR3 length: 11 amino acids. Between the trimmed V and J ends, which lost 7 bases and 5 bases, there was a span of 8 bases. Germline loops: CDR1 MNHNS, CDR2 SASEGT. CDR3 DNA: TGTGCCAGCACCGGGGGAACTGAAGCTTTCTTT. Its protein product is CASTGGTEAFF.

The chain uses TRBV28 and TRBJ1-1; 7 bases fit TRBD1. The CDR3 is 15 residues long. Germline V gene lookup returns CDR1 MDHEN and CDR2 SYDVKM. Trimming removed 7 bases from V and 7 bases from J; junction bases left unmatched: 15. Here the CDR3 reads CASTPLRDRAVEAFF. The CDR3, as DNA: TGTGCCAGCACCCCCCTGCGTGACAGGGCGGTTGAAGCTTTCTTT.

This sequence joins TRBV15 and TRBJ1-1, with unresolved D. This CDR3 region has 15 residues. V shed 4 bases and J shed 2 bases, with 14 bases lying between them. CDR1 LNHNV and CDR2 YYDKDF come from the germline V gene (reference sequence). In DNA form, the CDR3 reads TGTGCCACCAGCAAGACTTTATATGAAAACACTGAAGCTTTCTTT. Protein product: CATSKTLYENTEAFF.

This clone was picked up one time. CDR3 nucleotide sequence: TGTGCCAGTAGTATGGCGGGGGACGGTGGCTACACCTTC. Translating gives CASSMAGDGGYTF. The chain couples TRBV19 to TRBJ1-2; possibly TRBD1 for D (5 bases). There are 13 residues in the CDR3. V lost 3 bases to trimming and J lost 7 bases, with 12 bases between them. Germline CDR1 and CDR2: LNHDA and SQIVND (reference sequence).

V and J are TRBV9 and TRBJ2-3, with no clear D. V lost 4 bases and J lost 2, with 14 bases in between. The CDR3 covers 15 residues. Germline V gene data show CDR1 as SGDLS and CDR2 as YYNGEE. CDR3 sequence reads: CASSQQPTFTDTQYF. The CDR3, as DNA: TGTGCCAGCAGCCAACAGCCTACCTTCACAGATACGCAGTATTTT.

A single count supports this clone. The V call is TRBV30, the J call TRBJ2-7; TRBD2 matches 8 bases. Germline lookup yields CDR1 GTSNPN and CDR2 SVGIG (reference sequence). There are 13 residues in the CDR3. The V and J ends lost 0 bases and 9 bases, in that order; junction bases with no gene match: 7. The CDR3 DNA is TGTGCCTGGAGTGTAGCGGGGGTTGTTTTGCAGTACTTC. The encoded protein is CAWSVAGVVLQYF. Full variable domain (remainder filled in from reference TRBV30 and TRBJ2-7): SQTIHQWPATLVQPVGSPLSLECTVEGTSNPNLYWYRQAAGRGLQLLFYSVGIGQISSEVPQNLSASRPQDRQFILSSKKLLLSDSGFYLCAWSVAGVVLQYFGPGTRLTVT.

The chain carries TRBV7-9 and TRBJ1-4; no clear D. Trimming removed 1 base from V and 8 bases from J, with 14 bases in between. This CDR3 is built from 15 residues. Germline CDR1 is SEHNR and CDR2 is FQNEAQ (reference sequence). The CDR3 coding sequence is TGTGCCAGCAGCTTAGATGGTCACTCGAGAGAAAAACTGTTTTTT. Protein product: CASSLDGHSREKLFF.

This rearrangement joins TRBV28 to TRBJ2-7; D not resolved. Germline loops: CDR1 MDHEN, CDR2 SYDVKM. The CDR3 has 12 residues. V lost 2 bases, J lost 3 bases, and 5 bases lay in between. The CDR3 DNA reads as TGTGCCAGCAGTTTAGGGATCTACGAGCAGTACTTC. It yields the protein CASSLGIYEQYF.

In its sample, this clone ranks as medium-sized. The chain joins TRBV7-9 to TRBJ2-5; no clear D gene. CDR1 and CDR2 from the germline V gene are SEHNR and FQNEAQ (reference sequence). CDR3 length equals 12 residues. Trimming removed 4 bases at V and 0 bases at J, with 3 bases between. The CDR3 loop is CASSWYQETQYF. The DNA for the CDR3 is TGTGCCAGCAGCTGGTACCAAGAGACCCAGTACTTC.

In its sample, this clone was seen a few times. The chain is built from TRBV29-1 and TRBJ1-4; 9 bases are a match to TRBD1. Per germline, CDR1 SQVTM and CDR2 ANQGSEA. Trimming at V came to 7 bases and at J to 8 bases, leaving 8 bases not matched to a gene. The CDR3 has 13 amino acids. CDR3 DNA: TGCAGCGGTACCGGGACAGGGAACGAAAAACTGTTTTTT. This sequence encodes CSGTGTGNEKLFF.

The chain carries TRBV6-6 and TRBJ2-1; 10 positions match TRBD2. Germline CDR1 and CDR2: MNHNY and SVGAGI (reference sequence). The CDR3 extends over 16 amino acids. The V and J ends lost 6 bases and 8 bases, in that order; junction bases with no gene match: 13. The CDR3 here is CASSAQGRLAGHEQFF. DNA for the CDR3: TGTGCCAGCAGCGCCCAGGGGCGACTAGCGGGCCATGAGCAGTTCTTC.

The rearrangement links TRBV11-3 to TRBJ2-3; the D gene is possibly TRBD2 (5 bases). Looked up from germline, CDR1 is SGHNT and CDR2 is YENEEA. The V end lost 1 base, the J end lost 7 bases, and 15 bases lay between the germline ends. The CDR3 has 15 amino acids. CDR3 amino acids: CASSLGYRGVNTQYF. The CDR3 DNA sequence: TGTGCCAGCAGCTTAGGGTACCGGGGTGTAAATACGCAGTATTTT. The variable domain in full, with the rest retrieved from reference TRBV11-3 and TRBJ2-3, is EAGVVQSPRYKIIEKKQPVAFWCNPISGHNTLYWYLQNLGQGPELLIRYENEEAVDDSQLPKDRFSAERLKGVDSTLKIQPAELGDSAVYLCASSLGYRGVNTQYFGPGTRLTVL.